A selection of T cell receptor beta chains follows, all from one sample in a study of cytomegalovirus exposure and HLA in healthy donors. Profiling relied on immunoSEQ multiplex PCR, and the TCRdb table lists in-frame clones only, not all of them. Of 95,000 to 150,000 clones listed, around 80% are singletons. The sequenced material came from PBMCs. These TCRs come from a man aged 25 to 40 in good health and CMV-seropositive. The conserved cysteine and the conserved F or W are not part of the CDR3 here. Fields, in order: V gene, D gene, J gene, CDR3 protein. The D gene is left open where the match is weak.

V: TRBV5-4
D: .
J: TRBJ2-2
CDR3: ASSFSGSWAGELF

V: TRBV7-8
D: TRBD2
J: TRBJ2-7
CDR3: ASSLDPSGRSYEQY

V: TRBV27
D: TRBD2
J: TRBJ2-3
CDR3: ASSPTSALADTQY

V: TRBV11-2
D: .
J: TRBJ1-4
CDR3: ASSLGGKLF

V: TRBV19
D: TRBD1
J: TRBJ2-5
CDR3: ASSRTGAGETQY

V: TRBV7-9
D: .
J: TRBJ2-7
CDR3: ASSPRDKAYEQY

V: TRBV5-1
D: .
J: TRBJ1-1
CDR3: ASSLGGFRTQLLTMNTEAF

V: TRBV6-6
D: .
J: TRBJ2-3
CDR3: ASSSLTNSDTQY

V: TRBV10-3
D: .
J: TRBJ1-5
CDR3: AISETEGQPQH

V: TRBV2
D: .
J: TRBJ2-5
CDR3: ASSGLSEETQY

V: TRBV10-3
D: TRBD2
J: TRBJ2-2
CDR3: AISVRTSDTGELF

V: TRBV29-1
D: .
J: TRBJ2-7
CDR3: SVELAAYEQY

V: TRBV10-1
D: TRBD1
J: TRBJ1-2
CDR3: ASSPDRDYGYT

V: TRBV5-1
D: TRBD2
J: TRBJ2-1
CDR3: ASSLAGLAGEDEQF

V: TRBV4-1
D: .
J: TRBJ2-1
CDR3: ASSQDSGRSSYNEQF

V: TRBV28
D: .
J: TRBJ1-5
CDR3: ASSLEGSSNQPQH

V: TRBV28
D: TRBD1
J: TRBJ1-1
CDR3: ASSSPTGGGTEAF

V: TRBV4-3
D: TRBD2
J: TRBJ2-3
CDR3: ASSLLSGDGADTQY

V: TRBV10-3
D: TRBD2
J: TRBJ2-3
CDR3: ATSKGRGRTDTQY

V: TRBV27
D: .
J: TRBJ1-4
CDR3: ASSSFGVLGEKLF

V: TRBV10-3
D: .
J: TRBJ2-2
CDR3: AISSYGGTGELF

V: TRBV10-3
D: TRBD2
J: TRBJ2-7
CDR3: ASKAGGSSYEQY

V: TRBV6-1
D: .
J: TRBJ2-6
CDR3: ASSGQVSGANVLT

V: TRBV6-5
D: TRBD2
J: TRBJ2-7
CDR3: ASRALAGPSYEQY

V: TRBV18
D: .
J: TRBJ1-5
CDR3: ASSPSGEASNQPQH

V: TRBV6-6
D: .
J: TRBJ2-2
CDR3: ASSPGTGELF

V: TRBV19
D: .
J: TRBJ2-3
CDR3: ASSPGHPDTQY

V: TRBV7-2
D: TRBD2
J: TRBJ2-1
CDR3: ASSLVGLAANEQF

V: TRBV27
D: .
J: TRBJ2-5
CDR3: ASSHRRAGGETQY

V: TRBV7-3
D: .
J: TRBJ2-5
CDR3: ASSLGTGGQETQY

V: TRBV11-3
D: .
J: TRBJ2-1
CDR3: ASSLGQGWDEQF

V: TRBV15
D: TRBD1
J: TRBJ1-4
CDR3: ATSRATGINEKLF

V: TRBV14
D: .
J: TRBJ2-4
CDR3: ASSQETGLNIQY

V: TRBV14
D: TRBD1
J: TRBJ2-7
CDR3: ASSRDRVGEQY